These 16 T cell receptor beta chains were all obtained from the same sample, sequenced in a study of CXCR3-negative and CXCR3-positive naive CD8 T cells. Via 5' RACE with UMI labels, TRB cDNA libraries were prepared. TCRdb reprocessed the 5' RACE reads and keeps a single row for each CDR3 protein, giving no DNA. This sample contains some 66,000 distinct CDR3 sequences. Material for sequencing was naive CXCR3- CD8+ T cells from blood. Indicated subset: CD45RO-CCR7+CD27+CD95- naive CD8+ T cells lacking CXCR3 (TNR3-). Every receptor here comes from a human donor in good health. Some clones in this sample may be carry-over from other donors' samples.

V gene TRBV11-2 combines with J gene TRBJ2-3; TCRdb calls TRBD1, which cannot be checked without DNA. Germline V gives CDR1 SGHAT, CDR2 FQNNGV. The CDR3 is 15 residues long. CDR3 in amino acids: CASSLDGTGTDTQYF.

V usage is TRBV7-2 and J usage is TRBJ2-7; TCRdb's assignment of TRBD1 cannot be checked, as there is no DNA. In germline, CDR1 is SGHTA, CDR2 FQGNSA. This CDR3 comprises 15 residues. Here the CDR3 reads CASSYRTPPLHEQYF.

The gene calls are TRBV4-1 and TRBJ2-5. CDR1 is MGHRA and CDR2 is YSYEKL in the germline V gene. The CDR3 is 15 residues long. The CDR3 here is CASSQALSRGEGQYF.

This chain connects TRBV29-1 to TRBJ2-5; TCRdb's assignment of TRBD1 cannot be checked, as there is no DNA. The length of the CDR3 is 14 residues. Looked up from germline, CDR1 is SQVTM and CDR2 is ANQGSEA. The CDR3 spells CSVGTGGPYETQYF.

The rearrangement joins TRBV4-1 to TRBJ2-5; the D call from TCRdb, TRBD1, cannot be confirmed without DNA. From germline, CDR1 is MGHRA and CDR2 YSYEKL. The CDR3 consists of 12 residues. This CDR3 reads CASIDREETQYF.

The chain employs TRBV7-2 and TRBJ1-6; TCRdb names TRBD1, which stays unverified in the absence of DNA. This CDR3 comprises 20 residues. CDR1 and CDR2 (germline): SGHTA, FQGNSA. This CDR3 reads CASSLGLRDRAFSYNSPLHF.

The V call is TRBV12-3 or TRBV12-4, the J call TRBJ2-3; TCRdb returns TRBD2, unconfirmable since there is no DNA. The CDR3 spans 20 residues. CDR3 sequence: CASSPSLWASGGVIADTQYF.

The chain employs TRBV28 and TRBJ2-7; absent DNA, TCRdb's TRBD2 call cannot be checked. This CDR3 comprises 18 residues. From germline, CDR1 is MDHEN and CDR2 SYDVKM. The CDR3 sequence: CASSLSSPVSAGGYEQYF.

This clonotype is medium-sized by frequency. The CDR3 sequence: CASSFFPGYEQYF. This sequence joins TRBV7-8 and TRBJ2-7; checking the TCRdb D call of TRBD1 is not possible without DNA. The CDR3 runs 13 residues. The germline V gene encodes CDR1 SGHVS and CDR2 FQNEAQ.

This sequence joins TRBV10-3 and TRBJ2-3. Germline CDR1 is ENHRY and CDR2 is SYGVKD. The CDR3 consists of 17 residues. CDR3 protein: CAISETLDPKSADTQYF.

The chain uses TRBV7-9 and TRBJ2-2. Germline CDR1 SEHNR, CDR2 FQNEAQ (reference sequence). The CDR3 is made up of 14 amino acids. CDR3 protein: CASSLAMDTGELFF.

This chain connects TRBV7-2 to TRBJ2-1; TCRdb's D gene call, TRBD1, goes unchecked for lack of DNA. Germline V gives CDR1 SGHTA, CDR2 FQGNSA. This CDR3 comprises 16 residues. This CDR3 is CASSLYPGPSYNEQFF.

The CDR3 loop is CASSTTVIGYEQYF. J is TRBJ2-7 and V is TRBV19; checking the TCRdb D call of TRBD1 is not possible without DNA. The CDR3 runs 14 residues. The germline gives CDR1 LNHDA, CDR2 SQIVND (reference sequence).

CDR3 protein: CSAEPRDSYNEQFF. The gene calls are TRBV20-1 and TRBJ2-1; TCRdb selects TRBD1, and the lack of DNA leaves this call unchecked. The CDR3 consists of 14 residues. Germline values: CDR1 DFQATT, CDR2 SNEGSKA (reference sequence).

The rearrangement joins TRBV20-1 to TRBJ2-7; without DNA, the TCRdb call of TRBD2 cannot be checked. Germline V gene lookup returns CDR1 DFQATT and CDR2 SNEGSKA (reference sequence). The CDR3 has 16 residues. This CDR3 reads CSARDLLAGLDYEQYF.

The chain uses TRBV20-1 and TRBJ2-7; as DNA is missing, the TRBD2 call by TCRdb cannot be tested. Germline CDR1 and CDR2: DFQATT and SNEGSKA (reference sequence). CDR3 size: 15 residues. CDR3 sequence reads: CSARDLEGIAYEQYF.